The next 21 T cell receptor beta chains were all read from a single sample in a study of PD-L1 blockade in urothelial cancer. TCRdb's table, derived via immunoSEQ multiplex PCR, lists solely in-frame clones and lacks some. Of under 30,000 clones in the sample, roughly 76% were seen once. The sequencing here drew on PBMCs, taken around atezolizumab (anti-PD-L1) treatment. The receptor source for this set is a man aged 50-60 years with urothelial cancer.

The CDR3 DNA sequence: TGTGCCAGCAGCCAGACAGGAGGAAACACCATATATTTT. Its translation is CASSQTGGNTIYF. The chain combines TRBV11-3 with TRBJ1-3, with D perhaps TRBD1 (6 bases). CDR3 length: 13 residues. Germline values: CDR1 SGHNT, CDR2 YENEEA. Trimming took off 5 bases at V and 4 bases at J, with 9 bases between the two ends.

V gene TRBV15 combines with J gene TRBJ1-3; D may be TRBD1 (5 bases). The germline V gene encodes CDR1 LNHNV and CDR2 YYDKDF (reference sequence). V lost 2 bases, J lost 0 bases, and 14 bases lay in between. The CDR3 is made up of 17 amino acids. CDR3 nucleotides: TGTGCCACCAGCAGAAGCGGGGGGAGACTCTCTGGAAACACCATATATTTT. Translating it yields CATSRSGGRLSGNTIYF.

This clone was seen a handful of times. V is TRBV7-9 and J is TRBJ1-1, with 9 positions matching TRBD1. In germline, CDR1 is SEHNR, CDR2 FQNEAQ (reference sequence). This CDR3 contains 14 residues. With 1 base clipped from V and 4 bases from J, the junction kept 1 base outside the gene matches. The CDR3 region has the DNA TGTGCCAGCAGCTTAGTGGGACAGGGCACTGAAGCTTTCTTT. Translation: CASSLVGQGTEAFF.

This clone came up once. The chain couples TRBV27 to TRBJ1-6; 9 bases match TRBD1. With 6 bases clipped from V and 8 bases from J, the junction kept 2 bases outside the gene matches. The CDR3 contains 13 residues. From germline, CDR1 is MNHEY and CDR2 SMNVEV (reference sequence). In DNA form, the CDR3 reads TGTGCCAGCAGGGGGACAGGGTATTCACCCCTCCACTTT. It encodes CASRGTGYSPLHF.

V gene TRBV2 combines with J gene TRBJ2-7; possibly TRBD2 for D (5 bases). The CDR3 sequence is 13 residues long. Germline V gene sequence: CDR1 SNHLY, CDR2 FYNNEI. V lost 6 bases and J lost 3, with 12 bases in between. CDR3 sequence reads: CASSVGSDYEQYF. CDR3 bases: TGTGCCAGCAGCGTAGGTAGCGACTACGAGCAGTACTTC.

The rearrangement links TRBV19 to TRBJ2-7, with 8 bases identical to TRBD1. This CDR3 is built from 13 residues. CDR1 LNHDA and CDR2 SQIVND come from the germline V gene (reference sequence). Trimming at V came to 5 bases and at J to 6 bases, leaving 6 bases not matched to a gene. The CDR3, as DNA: TGTGCCAGTAGTTCCAGGACAGGGACCGAGCAGTACTTC. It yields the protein CASSSRTGTEQYF.

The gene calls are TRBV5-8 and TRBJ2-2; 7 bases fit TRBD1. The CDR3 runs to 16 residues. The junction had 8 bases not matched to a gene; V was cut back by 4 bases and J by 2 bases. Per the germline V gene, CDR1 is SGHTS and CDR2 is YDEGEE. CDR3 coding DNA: TGTGCCAGCAGCAGGACCGGGACAGTTAACACCGGGGAGCTGTTTTTT. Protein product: CASSRTGTVNTGELFF.

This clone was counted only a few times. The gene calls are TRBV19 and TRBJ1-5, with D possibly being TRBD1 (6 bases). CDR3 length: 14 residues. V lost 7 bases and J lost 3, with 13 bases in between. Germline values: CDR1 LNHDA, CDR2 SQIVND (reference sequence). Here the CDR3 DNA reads TGTGCCAGTACCCGGGCAGGGGACAATCAGCCCCAGCATTTT. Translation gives CASTRAGDNQPQHF.

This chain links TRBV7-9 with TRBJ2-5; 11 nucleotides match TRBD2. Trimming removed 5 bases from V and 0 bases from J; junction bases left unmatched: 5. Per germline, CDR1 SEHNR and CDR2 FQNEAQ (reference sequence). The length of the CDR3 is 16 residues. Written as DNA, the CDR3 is TGTGCCAGCAGCCGGGGACTAGCGGAAAACCAAGAGACCCAGTACTTC. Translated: CASSRGLAENQETQYF. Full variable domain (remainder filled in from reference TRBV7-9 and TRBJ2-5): DTGVSQNPRHKITKRGQNVTFRCDPISEHNRLYWYRQTLGQGPEFLTYFQNEAQLEKSRLLSDRFSAERPKGSFSTLEIQRTEQGDSAMYLCASSRGLAENQETQYFGPGTRLLVL.

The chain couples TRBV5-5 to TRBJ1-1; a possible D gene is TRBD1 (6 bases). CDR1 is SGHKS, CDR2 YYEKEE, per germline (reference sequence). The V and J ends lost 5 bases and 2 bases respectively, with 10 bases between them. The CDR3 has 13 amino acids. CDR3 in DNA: TGTGCCAGCAGATTGACAGGAAACACTGAAGCTTTCTTT. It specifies CASRLTGNTEAFF.

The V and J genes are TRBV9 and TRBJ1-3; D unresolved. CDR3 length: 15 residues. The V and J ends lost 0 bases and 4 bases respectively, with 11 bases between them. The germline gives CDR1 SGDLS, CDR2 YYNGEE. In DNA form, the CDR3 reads TGTGCCAGCAGCGTAGATGGCAGGCTAGGAAACACCATATATTTT. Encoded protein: CASSVDGRLGNTIYF.

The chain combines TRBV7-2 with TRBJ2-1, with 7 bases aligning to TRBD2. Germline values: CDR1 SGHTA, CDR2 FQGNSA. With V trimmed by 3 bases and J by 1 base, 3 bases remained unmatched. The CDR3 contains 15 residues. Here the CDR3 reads CASSFSSGSYNEQFF. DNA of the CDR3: TGTGCCAGCAGCTTTTCTAGCGGTTCCTACAATGAGCAGTTCTTC.

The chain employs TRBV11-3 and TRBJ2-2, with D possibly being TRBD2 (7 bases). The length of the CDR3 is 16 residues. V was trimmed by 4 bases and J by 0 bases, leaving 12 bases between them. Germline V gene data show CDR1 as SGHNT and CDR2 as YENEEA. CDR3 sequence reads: CASSSRGGSNTGELFF. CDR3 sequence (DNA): TGTGCCAGCAGCTCAAGGGGGGGATCGAACACCGGGGAGCTGTTTTTT. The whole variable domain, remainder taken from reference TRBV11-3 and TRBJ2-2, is EAGVVQSPRYKIIEKKQPVAFWCNPISGHNTLYWYLQNLGQGPELLIRYENEEAVDDSQLPKDRFSAERLKGVDSTLKIQPAELGDSAVYLCASSSRGGSNTGELFFGEGSRLTVL.

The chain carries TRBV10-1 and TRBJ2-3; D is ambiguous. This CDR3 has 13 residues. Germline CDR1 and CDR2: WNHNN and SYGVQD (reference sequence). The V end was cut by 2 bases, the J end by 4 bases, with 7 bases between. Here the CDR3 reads CASSEGPSDTQYF. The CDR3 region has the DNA TGCGCCAGCAGTGAGGGGCCCTCAGATACGCAGTATTTT.

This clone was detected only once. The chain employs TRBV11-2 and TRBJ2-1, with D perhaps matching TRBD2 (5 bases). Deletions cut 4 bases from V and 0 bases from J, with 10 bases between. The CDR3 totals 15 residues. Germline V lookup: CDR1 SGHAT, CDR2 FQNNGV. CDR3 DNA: TGTGCCAGCAGCTCTGCGGGTATCTCCTACAATGAGCAGTTCTTC. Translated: CASSSAGISYNEQFF.

CDR3 in amino acids: CASSASYEQYF. CDR3 DNA sequence: TGTGCCAGCTCGGCATCCTACGAGCAGTACTTC. The rearrangement links TRBV18 to TRBJ2-7, with D uncertain. This CDR3 contains 11 residues. Looked up from germline, CDR1 is KGHSH and CDR2 is LQKENI. V gave up 6 bases and J gave up 1 base, with 4 bases separating them.

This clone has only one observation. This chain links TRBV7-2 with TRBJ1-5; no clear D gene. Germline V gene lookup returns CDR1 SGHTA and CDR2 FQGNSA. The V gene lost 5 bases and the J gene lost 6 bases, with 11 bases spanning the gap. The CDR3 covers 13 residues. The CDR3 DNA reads TGTGCCAGCAGCCCGGAGCCTGTTCAGCCCCAGCATTTT. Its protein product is CASSPEPVQPQHF.

The CDR3 region has the DNA TGTGCCAGCAGCGTAGGTGGAGTTGATGAAAAACTGTTTTTT. Its protein is CASSVGGVDEKLFF. The rearrangement links TRBV9 to TRBJ1-4; D unresolved. Germline V gene lookup returns CDR1 SGDLS and CDR2 YYNGEE. V lost 0 bases and J 6 bases, leaving 9 bases between the germline ends. The CDR3 is 14 residues long.

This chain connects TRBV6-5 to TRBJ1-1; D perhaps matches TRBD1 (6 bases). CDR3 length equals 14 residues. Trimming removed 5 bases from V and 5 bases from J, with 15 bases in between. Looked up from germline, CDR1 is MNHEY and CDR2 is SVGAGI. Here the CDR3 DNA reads TGTGCCAGCAGTATGAGCAGGGGTTTTACTGAAGCTTTCTTT. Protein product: CASSMSRGFTEAFF.

The CDR3 spells CASSEKGQGAQPQHF. DNA of the CDR3: TGTGCCAGCAGTGAAAAGGGTCAGGGGGCTCAGCCCCAGCATTTT. The rearrangement uses TRBV6-1 and TRBJ1-5, with TRBD1 matching over 8 bases. This CDR3 is 15 amino acids long. The germline CDR1 and CDR2 sequences are MNHNS and SASEGT. With V trimmed by 2 bases and J by 6 bases, 6 bases remained unmatched.

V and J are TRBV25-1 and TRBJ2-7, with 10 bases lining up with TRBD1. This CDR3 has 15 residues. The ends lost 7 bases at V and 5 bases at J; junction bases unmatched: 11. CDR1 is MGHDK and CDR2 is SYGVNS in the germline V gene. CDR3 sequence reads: CASNKPGTGVDEQYF. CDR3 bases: TGTGCCAGCAATAAACCTGGGACAGGGGTCGACGAGCAGTACTTC.